These T cell receptor beta chains were read from a single sample in a study of T cell changes during pregnancy in multiple sclerosis. Repertoires were generated with immunoSEQ multiplex PCR, while TCRdb's copy carries only in-frame clones and drops some. The sample holds approximately 72,000 clones, around nine tenths seen once. The starting material was peripheral blood, obtained in the first trimester of pregnancy. The origin of the receptors is a female donor in good health, enrolled as a control in a pregnancy study. The CDR3 runs from the conserved cysteine through the conserved F or W. D genes are given only for firm matches. Part of the rows lack a size; the others show once, few, many or a class for expanded clones.

j_gene,v_gene,d_gene,abundance,CDR3nt,CDR3aa
TRBJ2-1,TRBV28,TRBD2,-,TGTGCCAGCACCCCAAGGTGGGGACTAGCTGTATATGAGCAGTTCTTC,CASTPRWGLAVYEQFF
TRBJ2-1,TRBV28,-,-,TGTGCCAGCAGCCAGAGGAATGAGCAGTTCTTC,CASSQRNEQFF
TRBJ2-1,TRBV29-1,TRBD2,-,TGCAGCGTTGAAGATGGACTAGCGGGAGGTGGTGAGCAGTTCTTC,CSVEDGLAGGGEQFF
TRBJ2-1,TRBV11-2,-,-,TGTGCCAGCAGCCCGGACACCTACTACAATGAGCAGTTCTTC,CASSPDTYYNEQFF
TRBJ2-7,TRBV7-2,-,-,TGTGCCAGCAGCTTAGCTTTGATCGGCTCCTACGAGCAGTACTTC,CASSLALIGSYEQYF
TRBJ2-1,TRBV29-1,TRBD2,-,TGCAGCGTTGGCCCCCGGACTAGCGGGGCACTCGAGCAGTTCTTC,CSVGPRTSGALEQFF
TRBJ2-7,TRBV4-1,TRBD1,-,TGCGCCAGCGGCACAGGGGTCCCCATGGACGAGCAGTACTTC,CASGTGVPMDEQYF
TRBJ1-2,TRBV6-1,-,few,TGTGCCAGCAGTGAAGCGCTGGGGACAATCTATGGCTACACCTTC,CASSEALGTIYGYTF
TRBJ2-3,TRBV30,TRBD1,-,TGTGCCTGGAGTCCGGACAGGCATAGCACAGATACGCAGTATTTT,CAWSPDRHSTDTQYF
TRBJ2-3,TRBV4-1,-,-,TGCGCCAGCAGCCCCCCAAGGGGGGGGACAGATACGCAGTATTTT,CASSPPRGGTDTQYF
TRBJ2-5,TRBV27,TRBD2,-,TGTGCCAGCAGTCTGGGGCGGGAGGGGCTTGGAGAGACCCAGTACTTC,CASSLGREGLGETQYF
TRBJ2-5,TRBV2,-,-,TGTGCCAGCAAGCAGGGGGGAGAGACCCAGTACTTC,CASKQGGETQYF
TRBJ2-1,TRBV12-2,-,once,TGTGCAAGTCGCTCCAAACTAGGAACTGGGCCGTTCTTC,CASRSKLGTGPFF
TRBJ2-7,TRBV30,-,-,TGTGCCTGGGGCCCTACGGCAGGCTACGAGCAGTACTTC,CAWGPTAGYEQYF
TRBJ1-1,TRBV9,-,-,TGTGCCAGCAGCTTCCGAGGGAGGGAAGGGAACACTGAAGCTTTCTTT,CASSFRGREGNTEAFF
TRBJ1-5,TRBV28,TRBD1,-,TGTGCCAGCAGTTTATTTCAGGGGGGTCAGCCCCAGCATTTT,CASSLFQGGQPQHF
TRBJ1-5,TRBV4-1,TRBD1,-,TGCGCCAGCAGCCCGGGGGACAGGGGGTTCAATCAGCCCCAGCATTTT,CASSPGDRGFNQPQHF
TRBJ2-3,TRBV5-1,TRBD1,-,TGCGCCAGCAGCATGCGACAGGGGGACACAGATACGCAGTATTTT,CASSMRQGDTDTQYF
TRBJ1-1,TRBV5-1,-,-,TGCGCCAGCAGCCTGGGACATGCTACGAACACTGAAGCTTTCTTT,CASSLGHATNTEAFF
TRBJ2-5,TRBV9,TRBD2,-,TGTGCCAGCAGCGCTAGACTAGCGGGAGGAGAGACCCAGTACTTC,CASSARLAGGETQYF
TRBJ2-7,TRBV19,TRBD2,-,TGTGCCAGTAGTCGCAGCGGGGGTAGTTCCTACGAGCAGTACTTC,CASSRSGGSSYEQYF
TRBJ1-5,TRBV19,-,-,TGTGCCAGTAGTATTCCGGGGAGGCTTTATCAGCCCCAGCATTTT,CASSIPGRLYQPQHF
TRBJ2-1,TRBV14,TRBD2,once,TGTGCCAGCAGCCTGACCCTAGCGGTAGCTAGGAATGAGCAGTTCTTC,CASSLTLAVARNEQFF
TRBJ2-2,TRBV5-1,TRBD1,-,TGCGCCAGCAGCTTGGGGGACAGGGGGTCCACCGGGGAGCTGTTTTTT,CASSLGDRGSTGELFF